This TCR beta chain was found in a study of blood T cell repertoires in COVID-19. Seattle's cohort entered during active infection and was followed longitudinally. The CDR3 spans 15 residues. Looked up from germline, CDR1 is SNHLY and CDR2 is FYNNEI. V shed 8 bases, J shed 4 bases, and the junction held 11 bases outside the gene matches. Method: immunoSEQ multiplex PCR; TCRdb's copy keeps in-frame clones and lacks some. The profile covers about 300,000 clones, with 85% to 90% appearing a single time and approximately 2% taken by the ten largest. The clonotype originates from a woman in her twenties or thirties with COVID-19, enrolled during active disease. This chain joins TRBV2 and TRBJ2-5, with TRBD1 matching 9 bases. Specimen: peripheral blood. In DNA form, the CDR3 reads TGTGCCAGCGGGGGGGATGGGACAGGGTCAGAGACCCAGTACTTC. Amino acid sequence: CASGGDGTGSETQYF.